This record concerns one T cell receptor (beta chain) sequence. Its matching antigen is unknown. These data are taken from a study of identical twins. General study points: Low generation probability was overrepresented in out-of-frame alpha sequences shared by twins. Conclusions came from cross-sectional statistical analysis, not from following the same donors. Memory repertoires lacked the insertion deficit that abundant cord blood beta clonotypes showed.

Unique molecular identifiers were present on the cDNA, and a universal primer site came from template switching. TCRdb itself ran the 5' RACE reads through MiXCR, one entry per CDR3 protein. The profile shows about 480,000 distinct CDR3 sequences, 14% of them singletons. This same sample was also taken into another study, of yellow fever vaccine responses in identical twins.

Specimen: CD4+ T cells sorted from blood. The receptor comes from a woman aged 18-29 years in good health.

As DNA, the CDR3 is TGTGCCAGCAGTGAAACGGCTATATCGTACTTC. Its translation is CASSETAISYF. The V and J genes are TRBV2 and TRBJ2-5; no clear D gene. This CDR3 has 11 residues. V dropped 2 bases and J dropped 13 bases, with 11 bases sitting between them. Germline V lookup: CDR1 SNHLY, CDR2 FYNNEI.